This paragraph covers one TCR beta chain sequence. V was shortened by 7 bases and J by 6 bases, with 18 bases between the two germline ends. This CDR3 has 14 residues. These data are taken from a study of T cell clonotyping in hematopoietic cell transplantation. Method: immunoSEQ multiplex PCR; TCRdb's copy keeps in-frame clones and lacks some. The table has fewer than 70,000 clones, 90% to 95% seen once. The receptor was derived from a man aged 45-65 years in good health. Some clones in this sample may be carry-over from other donors' samples. The rearrangement uses TRBV6-7 and TRBJ1-1; perhaps TRBD1 as D (6 bases). TRBV6-7 is sorted into the ORF group, with uncertain function. The sample comprised peripheral blood mononuclear cells. The chain's CDR3 is CASTARGGEAEAFF. CDR3 coding DNA: TGTGCCAGCACGGCGCGTGGGGGCGAAGCTGAAGCTTTCTTT.